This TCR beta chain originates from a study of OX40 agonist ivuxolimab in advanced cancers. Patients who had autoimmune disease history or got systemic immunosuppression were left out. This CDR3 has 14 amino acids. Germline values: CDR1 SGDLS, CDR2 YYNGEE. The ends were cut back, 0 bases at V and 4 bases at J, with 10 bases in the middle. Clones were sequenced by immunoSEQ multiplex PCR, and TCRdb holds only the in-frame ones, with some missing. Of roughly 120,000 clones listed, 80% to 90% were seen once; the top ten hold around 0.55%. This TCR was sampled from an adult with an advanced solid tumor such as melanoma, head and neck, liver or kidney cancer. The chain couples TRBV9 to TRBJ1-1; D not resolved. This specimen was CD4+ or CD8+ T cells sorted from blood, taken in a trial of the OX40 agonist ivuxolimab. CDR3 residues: CASSVVRAPTEAFF. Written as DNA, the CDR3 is TGTGCCAGCAGCGTAGTACGGGCCCCCACTGAAGCTTTCTTT.